Reported below is one T cell receptor beta chain. These data belong to a study of blood T cell repertoires in COVID-19. Study details: Acute and convalescent COVID-19 specimens originated in the United States, Italy and Spain. T cells, B-cell-depleted T cells, or PBMCs provided the cDNA or gDNA that served as material.

Some clones are missing from TCRdb's copy, which holds only in-frame ones; the method was immunoSEQ multiplex PCR. The sample has some 400,000 clones, 81% seen once; the top ten hold approximately 1%. Per germline, CDR1 LNHNV and CDR2 YYDKDF (reference sequence). The CDR3 length is 16 residues. Unmatched junction bases numbered 9, after V lost 5 bases and J lost 6 bases. The chain has TRBV15 and TRBJ2-1; 11 nucleotides align to TRBD2. This clonotype originated in a human donor with acute or convalescent COVID-19. The donor label of this sample is uncertain. Material: peripheral blood. The DNA of the CDR3 is TGTGCCACCAGCGGATTAGCGGGAGGGGTCGGCAATGAGCAGTTCTTC. It yields the protein CATSGLAGGVGNEQFF.